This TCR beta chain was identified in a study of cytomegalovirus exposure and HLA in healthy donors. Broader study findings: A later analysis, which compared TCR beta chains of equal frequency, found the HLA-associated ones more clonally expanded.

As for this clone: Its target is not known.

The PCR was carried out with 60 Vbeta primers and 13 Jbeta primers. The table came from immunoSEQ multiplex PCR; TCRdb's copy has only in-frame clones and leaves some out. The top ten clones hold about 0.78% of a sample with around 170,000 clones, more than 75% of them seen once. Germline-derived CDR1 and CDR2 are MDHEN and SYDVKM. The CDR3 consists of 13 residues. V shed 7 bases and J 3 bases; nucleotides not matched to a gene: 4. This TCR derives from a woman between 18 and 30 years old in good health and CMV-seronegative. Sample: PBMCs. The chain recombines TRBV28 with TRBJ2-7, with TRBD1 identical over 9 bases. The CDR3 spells CASNRDRVYEQYF. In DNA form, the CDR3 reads TGTGCCAGCAACCGGGACAGGGTCTACGAGCAGTACTTC.